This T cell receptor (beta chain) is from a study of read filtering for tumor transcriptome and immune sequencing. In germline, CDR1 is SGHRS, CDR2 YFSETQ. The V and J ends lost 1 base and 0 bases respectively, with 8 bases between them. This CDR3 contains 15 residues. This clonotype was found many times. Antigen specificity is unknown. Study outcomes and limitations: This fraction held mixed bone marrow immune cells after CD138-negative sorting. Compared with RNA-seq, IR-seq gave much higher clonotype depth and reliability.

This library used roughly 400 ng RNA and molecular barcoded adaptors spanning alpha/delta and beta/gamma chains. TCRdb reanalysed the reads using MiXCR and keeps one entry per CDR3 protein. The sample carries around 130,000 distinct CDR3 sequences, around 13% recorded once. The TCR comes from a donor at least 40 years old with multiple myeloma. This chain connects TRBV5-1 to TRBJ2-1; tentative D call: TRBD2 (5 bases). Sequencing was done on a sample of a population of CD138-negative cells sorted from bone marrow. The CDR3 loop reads CASSLRLASYNEQFF. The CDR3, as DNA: TGCGCCAGCAGCTTGAGGCTAGCCTCCTACAATGAGCAGTTCTTC.